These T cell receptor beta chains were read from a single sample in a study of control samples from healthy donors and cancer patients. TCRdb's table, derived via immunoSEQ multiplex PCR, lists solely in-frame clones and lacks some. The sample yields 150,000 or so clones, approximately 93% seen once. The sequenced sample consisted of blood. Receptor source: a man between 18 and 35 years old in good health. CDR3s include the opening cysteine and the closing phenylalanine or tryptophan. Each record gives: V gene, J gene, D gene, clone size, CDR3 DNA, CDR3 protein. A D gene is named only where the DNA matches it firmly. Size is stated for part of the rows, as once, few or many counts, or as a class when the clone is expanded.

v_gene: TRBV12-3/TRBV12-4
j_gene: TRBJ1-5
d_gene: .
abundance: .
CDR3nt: TGTGCCAGCAGTTTAGCGTCGAGTCAGCCCCAGCATTTT
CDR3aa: CASSLASSQPQHF

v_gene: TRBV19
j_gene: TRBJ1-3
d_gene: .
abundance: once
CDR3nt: TGTGCCAGTAGTTACAGCAGCCGGGGGGTCTCTGGAAACACCATATATTTT
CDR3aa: CASSYSSRGVSGNTIYF

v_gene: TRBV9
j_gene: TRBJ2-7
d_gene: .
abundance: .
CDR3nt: TGTGCCAGCAGCCCGGGACACGGCTACGAGGAGCAGTACTTC
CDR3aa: CASSPGHGYEEQYF

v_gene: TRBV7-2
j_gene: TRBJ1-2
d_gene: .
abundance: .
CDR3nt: TGTGCCAGCAGCGCGACCCCGGGAGACTATGGCTACACCTTC
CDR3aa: CASSATPGDYGYTF

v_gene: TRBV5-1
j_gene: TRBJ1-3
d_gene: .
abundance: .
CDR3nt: TGCGCCAGCACCGCAACGTCCACTCCGAGCTCTGGAAACACCATATATTTT
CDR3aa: CASTATSTPSSGNTIYF

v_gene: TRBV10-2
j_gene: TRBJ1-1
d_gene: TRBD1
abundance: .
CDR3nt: TGCGCCAGCGCAACCACAGGGGGCACTGAAGCTTTCTTT
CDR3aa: CASATTGGTEAFF

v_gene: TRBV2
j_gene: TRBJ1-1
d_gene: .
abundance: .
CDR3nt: TGTGCCAGCAGTGTAGGGGGTTTAGACACTGAAGCTTTCTTT
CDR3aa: CASSVGGLDTEAFF

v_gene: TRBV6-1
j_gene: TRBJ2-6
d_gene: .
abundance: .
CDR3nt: TGTGCCAGCAGTGAATATAGTGTTTGGGCTGGGGCCAACGTCCTGACTTTC
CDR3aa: CASSEYSVWAGANVLTF

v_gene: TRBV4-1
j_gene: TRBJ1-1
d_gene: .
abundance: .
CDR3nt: TGCGCCAGCAGCCCCACGGGACAGAACACTGAAGCTTTCTTT
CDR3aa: CASSPTGQNTEAFF

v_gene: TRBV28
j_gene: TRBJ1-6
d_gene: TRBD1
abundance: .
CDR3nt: TGTGCCAGCAGTCAAACAGGGGTTAGAGCCCTCCACTTT
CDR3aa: CASSQTGVRALHF

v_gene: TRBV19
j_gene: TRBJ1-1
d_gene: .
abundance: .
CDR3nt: TGTGCCAGTAGTATAGGAGCGGGGCGCGGGAGTGAAGCTTTCTTT
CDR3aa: CASSIGAGRGSEAFF

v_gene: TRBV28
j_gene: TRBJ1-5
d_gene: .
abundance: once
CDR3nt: TGTGCCAGCAGTCCACTCAGGGAATTGCGGCCCCAGCATTTT
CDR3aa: CASSPLRELRPQHF

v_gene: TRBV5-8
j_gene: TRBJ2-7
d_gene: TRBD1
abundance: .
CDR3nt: TGTGCCAGCAGCTACTCGGGACAGGGCAAGCAGTACTTC
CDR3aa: CASSYSGQGKQYF

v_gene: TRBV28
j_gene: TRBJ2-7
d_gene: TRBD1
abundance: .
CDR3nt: TGTGCCACCCACAGGGGGCTGTACGAGCAGTACTTC
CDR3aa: CATHRGLYEQYF

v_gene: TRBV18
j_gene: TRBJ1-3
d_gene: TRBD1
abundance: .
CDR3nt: TGTGCCAGCTCACCACCCAGGACAGGGGACACCATATATTTT
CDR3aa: CASSPPRTGDTIYF

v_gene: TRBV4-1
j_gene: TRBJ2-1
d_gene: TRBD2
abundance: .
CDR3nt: TGCGCCAGCAGCCAAGACGCCCTGACTAGCGGGAGGGCCTACCCCTACAATGAGCAGTTCTTC
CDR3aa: CASSQDALTSGRAYPYNEQFF

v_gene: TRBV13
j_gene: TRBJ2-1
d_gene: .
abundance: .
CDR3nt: TGTGCCAGCAGCTTAGAGGGCTCGGGGAATGAGCAGTTCTTC
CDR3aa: CASSLEGSGNEQFF

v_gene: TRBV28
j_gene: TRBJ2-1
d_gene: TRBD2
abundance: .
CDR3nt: TGTGCCAGCAGTTTATTGTCCCGCGGGAGGGTCAATGAGCAGTTCTTC
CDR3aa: CASSLLSRGRVNEQFF

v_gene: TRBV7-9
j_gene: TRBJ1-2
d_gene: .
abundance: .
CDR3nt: TGTGCCAGCAGCTTAGAGCTGCCAGGGCAGGGCGGCTACACCTTC
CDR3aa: CASSLELPGQGGYTF

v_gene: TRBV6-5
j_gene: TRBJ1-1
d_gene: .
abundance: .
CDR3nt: TGTGCCAGCCACACCAACACTGAAGCTTTCTTT
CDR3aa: CASHTNTEAFF

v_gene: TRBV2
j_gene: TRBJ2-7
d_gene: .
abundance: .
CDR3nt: TGTGCCAGCAGTATAGGAGAGGGGGGCTTCTCCTACGAGCAGTACTTC
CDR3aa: CASSIGEGGFSYEQYF

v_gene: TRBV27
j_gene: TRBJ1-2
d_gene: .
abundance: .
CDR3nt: TGTGCCAGCAAATTGTGGGGCGGTGGCTACACCTTC
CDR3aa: CASKLWGGGYTF

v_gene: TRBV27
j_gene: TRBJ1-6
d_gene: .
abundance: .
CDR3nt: TGTGCCAGCAGAGAAGTGGCCGCCGGGGCCCTCCACTTT
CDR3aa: CASREVAAGALHF

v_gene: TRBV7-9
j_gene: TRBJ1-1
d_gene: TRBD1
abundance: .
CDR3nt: TGTGCCAGCAGCTTTAGGACAGGGGACACTGAAGCTTTCTTT
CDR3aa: CASSFRTGDTEAFF

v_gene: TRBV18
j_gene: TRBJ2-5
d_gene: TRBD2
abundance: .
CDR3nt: TGTGCCAGCTCACCGTTACTAGCGGCGGAAGAGACCCAGTACTTC
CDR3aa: CASSPLLAAEETQYF

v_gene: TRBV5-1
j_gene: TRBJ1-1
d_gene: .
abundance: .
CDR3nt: TGCGCCAGCAGCTTGGGGACGAACACTGAAGCTTTCTTT
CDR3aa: CASSLGTNTEAFF

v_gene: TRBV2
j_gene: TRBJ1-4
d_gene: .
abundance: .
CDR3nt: TGTGCCAGCAGTGAGCCGACAGGCAACGATGAAAAACTGTTTTTT
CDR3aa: CASSEPTGNDEKLFF

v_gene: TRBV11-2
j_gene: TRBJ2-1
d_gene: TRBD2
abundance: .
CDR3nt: TGTGCCAGCAGCCCTGGGACTAGCGGGGGGAATGAGCAGTTCTTC
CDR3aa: CASSPGTSGGNEQFF

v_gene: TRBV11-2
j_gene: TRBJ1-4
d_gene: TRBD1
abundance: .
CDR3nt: TGTGCCAGCAGCAAGACAGGGGGGCATTCAACTAATGAAAAACTGTTTTTT
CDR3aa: CASSKTGGHSTNEKLFF

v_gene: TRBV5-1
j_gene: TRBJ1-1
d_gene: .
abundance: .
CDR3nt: TGCGCCAGCAGCTTGATCGCAGGCCAGAACACTGAAGCTTTCTTT
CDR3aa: CASSLIAGQNTEAFF

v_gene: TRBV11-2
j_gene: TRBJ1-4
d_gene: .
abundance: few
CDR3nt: TGTGCCAGCAGCCCTCCCTTAGACAATCCCAATGAAAAACTGTTTTTT
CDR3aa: CASSPPLDNPNEKLFF

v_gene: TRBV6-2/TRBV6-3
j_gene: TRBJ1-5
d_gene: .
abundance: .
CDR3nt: TGTGCCAGCAGTTACTCCTCTGCGGATAGGGGTGGTCAGCCCCAGCATTTT
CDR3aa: CASSYSSADRGGQPQHF

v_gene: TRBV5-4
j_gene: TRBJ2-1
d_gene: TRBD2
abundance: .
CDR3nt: TGTGCCAGCAGCTTGAATCCGGGACTAGTGACGGATGAGCAGTTCTTC
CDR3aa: CASSLNPGLVTDEQFF

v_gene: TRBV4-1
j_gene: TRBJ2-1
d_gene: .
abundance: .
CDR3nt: TGCGCCAGCAGCCAAGATAAGGGGGCCGCAGGGGGGATCTACAATGAGCAGTTCTTC
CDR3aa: CASSQDKGAAGGIYNEQFF

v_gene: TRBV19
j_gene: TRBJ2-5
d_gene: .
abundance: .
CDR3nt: TGTGCCAGTAGTATTTTGGGGGAGACCCAGTACTTC
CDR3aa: CASSILGETQYF

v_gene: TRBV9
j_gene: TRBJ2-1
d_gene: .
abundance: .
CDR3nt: TGTGCCAGCAGCCCCCAGGCGGACCTGAGGTACAATGAGCAGTTCTTC
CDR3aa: CASSPQADLRYNEQFF

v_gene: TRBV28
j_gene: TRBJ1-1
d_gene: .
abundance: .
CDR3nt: TGTGCCAGCAGCATATTGCGGGCGAGAGAAGCTTTCTTT
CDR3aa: CASSILRAREAFF

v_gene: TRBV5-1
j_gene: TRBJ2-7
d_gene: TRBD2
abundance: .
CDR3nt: TGCGCCAGCAGCCGTAGTAGCGGGGAAACCTACGAGCAGTACTTC
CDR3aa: CASSRSSGETYEQYF

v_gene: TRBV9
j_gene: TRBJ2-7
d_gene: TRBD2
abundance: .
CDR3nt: TGTGCCAGCAGCGTAGGGCCTGGGACTAGCGTAAACTCCTACGAGCAGTACTTC
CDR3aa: CASSVGPGTSVNSYEQYF

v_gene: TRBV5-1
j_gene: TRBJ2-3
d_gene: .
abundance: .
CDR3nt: TGCGCCAGCAGCTTTTCGGCGGTTGAAACAGATACGCAGTATTTT
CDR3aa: CASSFSAVETDTQYF

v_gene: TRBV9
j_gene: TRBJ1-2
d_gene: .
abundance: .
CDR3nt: TGTGCCAGCAGCTCCCGACAGGTCGATGGCTACACCTTC
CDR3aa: CASSSRQVDGYTF

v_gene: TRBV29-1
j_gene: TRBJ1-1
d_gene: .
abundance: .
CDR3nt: TGCAGCGTTGAGGGGGGCACTGAAGCTTTCTTT
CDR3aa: CSVEGGTEAFF

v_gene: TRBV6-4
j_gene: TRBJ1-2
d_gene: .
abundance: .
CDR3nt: TGTGCCAGCACCCCCCGTGAGGGTAACTATGGCTACACCTTC
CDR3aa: CASTPREGNYGYTF

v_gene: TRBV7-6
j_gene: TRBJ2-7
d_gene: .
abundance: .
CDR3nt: TGTGCCAGCAGCCCCCCCACGGGGGATTACGAGCAGTACTTC
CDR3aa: CASSPPTGDYEQYF

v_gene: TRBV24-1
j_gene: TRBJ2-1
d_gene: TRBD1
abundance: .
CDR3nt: TGTGCCACCAGTGACCTAAACCGGGACAGGGCTGTCAATGAGCAGTTCTTC
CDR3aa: CATSDLNRDRAVNEQFF

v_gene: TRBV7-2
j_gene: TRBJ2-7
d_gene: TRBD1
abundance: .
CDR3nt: TGTGCCAGCAGCGGTTACAGGGGGCCGAGCTCCTACGAGCAGTACTTC
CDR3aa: CASSGYRGPSSYEQYF

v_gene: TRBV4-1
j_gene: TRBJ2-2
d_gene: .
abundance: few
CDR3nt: TGCGCCAGCAGCCCAACGAGGATGGAGGAGCTGTTTTTT
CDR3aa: CASSPTRMEELFF

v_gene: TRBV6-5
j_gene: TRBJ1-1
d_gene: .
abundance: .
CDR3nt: TGTGCCAGCAGTTACTCGGCAGGGAAATATGAAGCTTTCTTT
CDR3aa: CASSYSAGKYEAFF

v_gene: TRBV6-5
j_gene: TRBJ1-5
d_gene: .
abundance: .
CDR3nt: TGTGCCAGCAACCAGCGAGCAAATAGCAATCAGCCCCAGCATTTT
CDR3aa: CASNQRANSNQPQHF

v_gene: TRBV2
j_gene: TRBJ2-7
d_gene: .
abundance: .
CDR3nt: TGTGCCAGCAGTGAATGGGACCAAGCCTCCTACGAGCAGTACTTC
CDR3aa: CASSEWDQASYEQYF

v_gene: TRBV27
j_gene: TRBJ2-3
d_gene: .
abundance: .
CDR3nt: TGTGCCAGCAGTTCTTCAACCACAGATACGCAGTATTTT
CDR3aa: CASSSSTTDTQYF

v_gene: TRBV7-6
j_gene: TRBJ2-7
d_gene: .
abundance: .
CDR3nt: TGTGCCAGCAGCTCGTCGACGGGCTCCAGCGAGCAGTACTTC
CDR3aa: CASSSSTGSSEQYF

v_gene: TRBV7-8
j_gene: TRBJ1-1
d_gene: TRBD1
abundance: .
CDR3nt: TGTGCCAGCAGCTTAGCTTTCTGGGCGACCGGGACAGGGTGGAAGAACACTGAAGCTTTCTTT
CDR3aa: CASSLAFWATGTGWKNTEAFF

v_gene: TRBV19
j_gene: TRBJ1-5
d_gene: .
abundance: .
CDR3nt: TGTGCCAGTAGTATATCGGGTAATCAGCCCCAGCATTTT
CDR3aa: CASSISGNQPQHF